The present T cell receptor (beta chain) was sequenced within a study of breast tumors, draining lymph nodes, adjacent tissues. MiXCR was run by TCRdb on the multiplex PCR reads, yielding one entry per CDR3 protein. The sample holds approximately 200,000 distinct CDR3 sequences; roughly 29% are singletons and the top ten take around 4.4%. The CDR3 extends over 14 amino acids. The V gene's germline CDR1 is SGHDT and CDR2 YYEEEE. Trimming removed 5 bases at V and 2 bases at J, with 10 bases between. This clonotype was detected many times. Its antigen is not known. Study-wide results and limits: The data were judged consistent with most tumor T cells coming from lymph node and expanding in tumor. Tumor TCR diversity was below lymph nodes but above nontumor tissue. That most tumor T cells come from lymph nodes remained unproven.

Samples came from axillary lymph nodes draining the breast cancer. The rearrangement joins TRBV5-6 to TRBJ1-4; the D gene is possibly TRBD1 (5 bases). The clonotype comes from a female donor with breast cancer. Some clones in this sample may be carry-over from other donors' samples. The sample was axillary lymph node tissue. CDR3 bases: TGTGCCAGCAGTTCGTGGGGCACTAATGAAAAACTGTTTTTT. Encoded protein: CASSSWGTNEKLFF.